This TCR beta chain was recovered during a study of T cell repertoires in cytomegalovirus infection. This clonotype was seen a few times. Its specificity is unknown. MiXCR, applied by TCRdb to the reads, yields one record per CDR3 protein. The sample lists more than 55,000 distinct CDR3 sequences; approximately 20% were seen once. CDR3 size: 16 residues. With 0 bases clipped from V and 3 bases from J, the junction kept 6 bases outside the gene matches. Germline CDR1 reads MNHEY; CDR2 reads SVGAGI. General study results and limits: Clonotype analysis showed dominance of the ex vivo response by HLA-C-restricted CMV-specific TCR beta clonotypes.

The receptor's source is a human donor in good health (CMV status not recorded). Some clones in this sample may be carry-over from other donors' samples. The gene calls are TRBV6-5 and TRBJ2-3; 7 bases match TRBD2. This specimen consisted of CD8+ T cells from cultured PBMCs, obtained from culture after CMV antigen stimulation. CDR3 amino acids: CASSYSGGVSTDTQYF. CDR3 nucleotide sequence: TGTGCCAGCAGTTACTCGGGGGGGGTGTCAACAGATACGCAGTATTTT.